This T cell receptor (beta chain) derives from a study of cytomegalovirus exposure and HLA in healthy donors. The study, taken as a whole, reports: Later on, a genetic analysis was performed. It linked a missense variant in DCLRE1C with V- and J-gene trimming of TCR beta. The authors listed roughly 150 TCR beta chains as cytomegalovirus-associated.

Primers for the PCR totalled 60 Vbeta and 13 Jbeta. Repertoires were generated with immunoSEQ multiplex PCR, while TCRdb's copy carries only in-frame clones and drops some. The sample carries some 120,000 clones, over 60% recorded once. Turning to this clone: As yet, its antigen is unknown.

Germline-derived CDR1 and CDR2 are SEHNR and FQNEAQ (reference sequence). The length of the CDR3 is 15 residues. Trimming took 4 bases from V and 2 from J; bases not matched to a gene: 4. The chain is built from TRBV7-9 and TRBJ1-3; TRBD1 matches at 8 bases. Input material: PBMCs. This sequence was found in a man aged 40-55 years in good health and CMV-seropositive. CDR3 in amino acids: CASSSQGATGNTIYF. The CDR3 bases are TGTGCCAGCAGCTCGCAGGGGGCGACTGGAAACACCATATATTTT.